Listed here are 17 T cell receptor beta chains from one sample, sequenced in a study of T cells in Graves' hyperthyroidism and ophthalmopathy. RNA transcripts served as the template for amplifying TCR beta CDR3 regions. Initially, a first-round RT-PCR of the TCR CDR3 employed the HTBI primer set. MiXCR, applied by TCRdb to the multiplex PCR reads, yields one record per CDR3 protein. The sample records around 600,000 distinct CDR3 sequences, about 15% being singletons. Source material: blood. The receptors here all came from a woman aged 45-59 years with Graves' ophthalmopathy.

In its sample, this clonotype was seen many times. This chain links TRBV20-1 with TRBJ2-5; tentative D call: TRBD2 (6 bases). The germline CDR1 and CDR2 sequences are DFQATT and SNEGSKA (reference sequence). CDR3 length: 14 amino acids. V dropped 0 bases and J dropped 3 bases, with 11 bases sitting between them. CDR3 in amino acids: CSARDLGEEETQYF. For the CDR3, the DNA is TGCAGTGCTAGAGATCTGGGGGAGGAAGAGACCCAGTACTTC.

This clonotype was seen many times. J is TRBJ1-1 and V is TRBV30, with 8 bases lining up with TRBD1. After removal of 5 bases from V and 1 base from J, the junction contained 3 bases not matched to a gene. The germline gives CDR1 GTSNPN, CDR2 SVGIG (reference sequence). CDR3 size: 13 residues. The CDR3: CAWDRGRNTEAFF. In nucleotides, the CDR3 is TGTGCCTGGGACAGGGGTCGGAACACTGAAGCTTTCTTT.

This clonotype was counted at least ten times. The rearrangement links TRBV5-1 to TRBJ2-2; a weak D match, TRBD1 (7 bases). The CDR3 loop spans 16 amino acids. Germline values: CDR1 SGHRS, CDR2 YFSETQ. The V end lost 5 bases, the J end lost 4 bases, and 18 bases lay between the germline ends. CDR3 amino acids: CASRLAPTGVTGELFF. The CDR3 DNA is TGCGCCAGCAGGCTAGCGCCAACAGGGGTCACCGGGGAGCTGTTTTTT.

The V and J genes are TRBV15 and TRBJ1-2; 9 bases are shared with TRBD1. The ends lost 5 bases at V and 3 bases at J; junction bases unmatched: 7. Germline values: CDR1 LNHNV, CDR2 YYDKDF (reference sequence). There are 15 residues in the CDR3. This CDR3 is CATSARDRADYGYTF. Here the CDR3 DNA reads TGTGCCACCAGCGCTCGGGACAGGGCTGACTATGGCTACACCTTC.

This clonotype was counted only a few times. The chain recombines TRBV29-1 with TRBJ2-7; 9 bases are a match to TRBD1. Germline-derived CDR1 and CDR2 are SQVTM and ANQGSEA. The ends lost 7 bases at V and 7 bases at J; junction bases unmatched: 5. This CDR3 comprises 11 residues. The CDR3 spells CSGGTGFEQYF. CDR3 sequence (DNA): TGCAGCGGCGGGACAGGGTTTGAGCAGTACTTC.

The chain couples TRBV12-3 or TRBV12-4 to TRBJ1-3; 8 bases agree with TRBD1. The V segment lost 5 bases and the J segment 5 bases; nucleotides outside the gene matches: 5. There are 14 residues in the CDR3. The CDR3 region is CASSETGARNTIYF. CDR3 nucleotides: TGTGCCAGCAGTGAGACAGGGGCTAGAAACACCATATATTTT.

This clonotype was detected ten times or more. The V and J genes are TRBV27 and TRBJ2-3; 8 bases agree with TRBD2. Germline CDR1 MNHEY, CDR2 SMNVEV (reference sequence). The CDR3 extends over 15 amino acids. The V and J ends lost 5 bases and 2 bases, in that order; junction bases with no gene match: 6. This CDR3 is CASSKRLANTDTQYF. CDR3 nucleotide sequence: TGTGCCAGCAGTAAAAGACTAGCGAACACAGATACGCAGTATTTT.

This clonotype has ten or more counts. This chain joins TRBV6-5 and TRBJ1-2; D is perhaps TRBD1 (6 bases). The CDR3 is made up of 16 amino acids. CDR1 is MNHEY and CDR2 is SVGAGI in the germline V gene. Trimming took off 0 bases at V and 5 bases at J, with 16 bases between the two ends. In DNA form, the CDR3 reads TGTGCCAGCAGTTACTCGATGCCGGGCAGGGGTTATGGCTACACCTTC. Translation gives CASSYSMPGRGYGYTF.

This clonotype was counted ten times or more. V is TRBV11-2 and J is TRBJ2-2; 8 nucleotides agree with TRBD2. The CDR3 totals 18 residues. The germline V gene has CDR1 SGHAT and CDR2 FQNNGV. With V trimmed by 0 bases and J by 1 base, 7 bases remained unmatched. The CDR3 loop reads CASSLDLGLARNTGELFF. The CDR3 DNA reads TGTGCCAGCAGCTTAGATCTCGGACTAGCTCGGAACACCGGGGAGCTGTTTTTT.

Note on this clonotype: One junction end disagrees with the germline gene, perhaps due to a read error. V and J are TRBV6-1 and TRBJ2-2; a weak D match, TRBD2 (6 bases). Germline V gives CDR1 MNHNS, CDR2 SASEGT. The length of the CDR3 is 15 residues. DNA of the CDR3: TGTGCCAGCAGTCCCGAGGGACTTAACACCAGGGAGCTGTTTTTT. It encodes CASSPEGLNTRELFF.

This clonotype was counted many times. V usage is TRBV9 and J usage is TRBJ2-2, with D uncertain. The CDR3 sequence is 14 residues long. The germline V gene encodes CDR1 SGDLS and CDR2 YYNGEE. V lost 0 bases and J lost 6, with 9 bases in between. CDR3 sequence: CASSVVSRAGELFF. CDR3 nucleotides: TGTGCCAGCAGCGTAGTATCTAGAGCCGGGGAGCTGTTTTTT.

The sample holds a few counts of this clonotype. The gene calls are TRBV7-9 and TRBJ2-7; D gene unclear. Germline CDR1 SEHNR, CDR2 FQNEAQ (reference sequence). The V end was cut by 3 bases, the J end by 3 bases, with 15 bases between. The CDR3 spans 15 residues. The CDR3 loop reads CASSFGQSIVYEQYF. CDR3 bases: TGTGCCAGCAGCTTCGGGCAGTCTATCGTCTACGAGCAGTACTTC.

This clonotype was found many times. The chain has TRBV28 and TRBJ1-5; 7 bases agree with TRBD1. The V gene end was trimmed by 5 bases and the J gene end by 6 bases; junction bases not matched to a gene: 4. Germline V gives CDR1 MDHEN, CDR2 SYDVKM. There are 13 residues in the CDR3. CDR3 DNA sequence: TGTGCCAGCAGTGTACAGGGGACTCAGCCCCAGCATTTT. Residues: CASSVQGTQPQHF.

The gene calls are TRBV4-3 and TRBJ2-5, with 13 bases matching TRBD2. CDR3 size: 16 residues. The J segment lost 0 bases and the V segment lost 4 bases, leaving 2 bases of the junction unmatched. Germline lookup yields CDR1 LGHNA and CDR2 YSLEER. The CDR3 protein is CASSRGLAGYQETQYF. The CDR3 region has the DNA TGCGCCAGCAGCCGGGGACTAGCGGGGTACCAAGAGACCCAGTACTTC.

This clonotype was seen only a few times. The gene calls are TRBV7-9 and TRBJ1-5, with D perhaps matching TRBD1 (6 bases). The V gene's germline CDR1 is SEHNR and CDR2 FQNEAQ (reference sequence). V was pared by 6 bases and J by 7 bases, with 22 bases between. The CDR3 has 16 amino acids. The CDR3 reads CASRPPKQGRRQPQHF. For the CDR3, the DNA is TGTGCCAGCAGGCCGCCGAAACAGGGAAGGCGACAGCCCCAGCATTTT.

This clonotype was seen ten or more times. The V call is TRBV30, the J call TRBJ2-7, with D possibly TRBD1 on 8 matching bases. CDR3 length: 15 amino acids. The germline V gene has CDR1 GTSNPN and CDR2 SVGIG (reference sequence). Trimming shortened V by 1 base and J by 6 bases, and 19 bases separated the two germline ends. CDR3 in amino acids: CAWSGYRGGLGEQYF. CDR3 coding DNA: TGTGCCTGGAGTGGATACAGGGGGGGGCTGGGCGAGCAGTACTTC. The entire variable domain, with the rest obtained from reference TRBV30 and TRBJ2-7, is as follows: SQTIHQWPATLVQPVGSPLSLECTVEGTSNPNLYWYRQAAGRGLQLLFYSVGIGQISSEVPQNLSASRPQDRQFILSSKKLLLSDSGFYLCAWSGYRGGLGEQYFGPGTRLTVT.

This clonotype was counted ten times or more. V and J are TRBV7-2 and TRBJ2-7; D perhaps matches TRBD1 (6 bases). Germline CDR1 reads SGHTA; CDR2 reads FQGNSA. The V gene lost 4 bases and the J gene lost 7 bases, with 14 bases spanning the gap. The CDR3 spans 13 residues. CDR3 in amino acids: CASSYRVQMEQYF. The CDR3 region has the DNA TGTGCCAGCAGCTACAGGGTTCAGATGGAGCAGTACTTC.